This T cell receptor (beta chain) is from a study of graft-versus-host responses after intestinal transplantation (dated by TCRdb to about 2021). Describing the broader study: The transplants that recipients received were multivisceral, liver-intestinal, or isolated intestinal. Every recipient was given anti-thymocyte globulin induction, then maintenance tacrolimus and steroids for roughly 3 years. After intestinal transplantation, graft-versus-host and host-versus-graft alloreactive T cell clones were followed in the graft, circulation and bone marrow using bulk TCR-beta CDR3 sequencing. Alloreactive clones were identified by sequencing pre-transplant mixed lymphocyte reaction products and comparing these products with unstimulated pre-transplant donor and recipient T cells. Of the 20 to 30 intestinal transplant recipients enrolled in the cohort, one of whom was a retransplant, a few patients without pretransplant specimens were excluded. A peak of at least 4% donor T cells among recipient peripheral blood mononuclear cells was the definition used for donor T cell macrochimerism. Instead of going to the commercial service, samples from a few later patients were sequenced in-house on an Illumina MiSeq and processed with MiXCR. General conclusions and limits of the study: Patients with donor T cell macrochimerism had high GvH to HvG T cell clonal ratios in their allografts. GvH clones were detected in recipient bone marrow, and some of these GvH clones were observed earlier in ileal mucosa or blood, consistent with an intestinal mucosal origin. Early after transplant, peak levels of circulating GvH clones were associated with declines in HvG clones. Conclusions were limited by the relatively low number and heterogeneity of intestinal transplant patients.

The germline V gene (reference sequence) yields LNHDA for CDR1 and SQIVND for CDR2. The CDR3 sequence holds 15 residues, the cysteine and phenylalanine included. The CDR3 DNA has 45 bases and is translated from base 1. V lost 4 bases and J lost 9 bases, and the count of bases not matched to a germline gene is 10. The library was built by means of the immunoSEQ multiplex PCR assay. For most patients, genomic DNA was isolated with the Qiagen DNeasy Blood and Tissue Kit and shipped frozen to Adaptive Biotechnologies for TCR sequencing. For most patients, high-throughput TCR-beta CDR3 sequencing of genomic DNA was performed by Adaptive Biotechnologies. In the original analysis: Adaptive's ImmunoSEQ software supplied the TCR sequencing data for around 19 patients, while MiXCR and VDJtools were used to process a few other patients. CD4 versus CD8 sorting errors were corrected by removing sequences found in both subsets at a frequency ratio below 5:1. CDR3 nucleotide sequences shared between donor and recipient were removed because the origin of such sequences could not be assigned. At least 2-fold expansion over unstimulated cells and a minimum CFSE-low frequency of 0.002% (template counts) or 0.001% (read counts) were required for clones to be classified as alloreactive. Clones were considered mappable if detected in sequenced pre-transplant spleen, lymph node, or MLR CFSE-low populations of the donor or recipient. The cumulative frequency of alloreactive clones was calculated as a percentage of all sequences, weighted by copy number. TCRdb stores this immuneACCESS table with in-frame sequences only. Part of the clones is absent; in the studies checked, under half of the shortfall reflects unresolved V genes, and no reason is known for the rest. V and J calls and clone size are given by that table; D and trimming were obtained from the DNA. The sample table lists 95,000 to 130,000 clones, over 75% of them with a count of one. The ten largest clones represent approximately 0.17% of the sample.

Concerning this clone: Its antigen is not yet known. Base qualities are missing; no much larger clone stands one base away.

The sample's time point label is to be understood as: cells obtained before transplantation from donor or recipient. CD3+CD4+ and CD3+CD8+ populations were FACS-sorted from unstimulated pre-transplant donor and recipient cells taken from spleen or lymph nodes. The chain uses TRBV19 and TRBJ1-5; a stretch of 9 junction bases matches TRBD1. The source material was unstimulated CD4+ T cells sorted from spleen or lymph node cells, sampled before intestinal transplant. The receptor's source is a human donor who received an intestinal transplant. The base sequence is TGTGCCAGTAGTACCCTCGGACAGGGGCGTTCGCCCCAGCATTTT. It translates to CASSTLGQGRSPQHF.